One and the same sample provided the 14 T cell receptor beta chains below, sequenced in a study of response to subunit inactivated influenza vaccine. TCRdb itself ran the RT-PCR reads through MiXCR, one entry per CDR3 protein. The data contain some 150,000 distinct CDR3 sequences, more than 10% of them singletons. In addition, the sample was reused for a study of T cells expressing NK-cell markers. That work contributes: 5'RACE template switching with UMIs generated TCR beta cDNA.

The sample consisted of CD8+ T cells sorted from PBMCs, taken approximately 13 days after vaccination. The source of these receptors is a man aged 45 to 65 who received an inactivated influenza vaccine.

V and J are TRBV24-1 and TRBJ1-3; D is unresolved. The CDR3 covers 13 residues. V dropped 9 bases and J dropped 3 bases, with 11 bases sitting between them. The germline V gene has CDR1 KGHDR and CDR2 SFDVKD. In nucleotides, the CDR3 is TGTGCCACCCAGAGGGTCAGTGGAAACACCATATATTTT. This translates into CATQRVSGNTIYF.

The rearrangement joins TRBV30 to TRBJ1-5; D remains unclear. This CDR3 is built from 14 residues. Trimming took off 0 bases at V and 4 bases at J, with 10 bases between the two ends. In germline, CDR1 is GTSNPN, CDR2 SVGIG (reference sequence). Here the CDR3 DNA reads TGTGCCTGGAGTGTCTTGGCGGGAAATCAGCCCCAGCATTTT. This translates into CAWSVLAGNQPQHF.

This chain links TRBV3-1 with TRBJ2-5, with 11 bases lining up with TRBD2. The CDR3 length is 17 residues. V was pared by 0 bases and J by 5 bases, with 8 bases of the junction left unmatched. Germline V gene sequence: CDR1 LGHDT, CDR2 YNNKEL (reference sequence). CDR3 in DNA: TGTGCCAGCAGCCAAGAATGGCTAGCGGGAGGTGGTGAGACCCAGTACTTC. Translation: CASSQEWLAGGGETQYF.

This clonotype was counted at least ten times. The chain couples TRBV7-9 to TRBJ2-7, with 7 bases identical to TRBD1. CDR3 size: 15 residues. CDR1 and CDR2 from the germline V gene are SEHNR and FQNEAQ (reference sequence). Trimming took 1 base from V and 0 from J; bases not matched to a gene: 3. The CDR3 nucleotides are TGTGCCAGCAGCTTAGTAGAGGGGGCCTCCTACGAGCAGTACTTC. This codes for CASSLVEGASYEQYF. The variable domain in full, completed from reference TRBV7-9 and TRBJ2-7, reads DTGVSQNPRHKITKRGQNVTFRCDPISEHNRLYWYRQTLGQGPEFLTYFQNEAQLEKSRLLSDRFSAERPKGSFSTLEIQRTEQGDSAMYLCASSLVEGASYEQYFGPGTRLTVT.

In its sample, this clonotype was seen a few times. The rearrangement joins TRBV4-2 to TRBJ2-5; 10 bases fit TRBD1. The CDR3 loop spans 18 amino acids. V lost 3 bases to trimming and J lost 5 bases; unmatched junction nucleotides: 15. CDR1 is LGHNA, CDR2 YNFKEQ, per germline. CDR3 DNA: TGTGCCAGCAGCCAGAACTTCGCCGGGACAGGGGTCGGCGAGACCCAGTACTTC. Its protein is CASSQNFAGTGVGETQYF.

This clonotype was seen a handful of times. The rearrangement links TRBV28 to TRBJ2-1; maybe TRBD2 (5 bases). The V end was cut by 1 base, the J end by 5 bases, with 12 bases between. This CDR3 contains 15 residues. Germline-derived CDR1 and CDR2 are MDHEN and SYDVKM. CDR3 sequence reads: CASSLLTSYNNEQFF. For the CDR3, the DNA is TGTGCCAGCAGTTTATTAACTAGTTATAACAATGAGCAGTTCTTC.

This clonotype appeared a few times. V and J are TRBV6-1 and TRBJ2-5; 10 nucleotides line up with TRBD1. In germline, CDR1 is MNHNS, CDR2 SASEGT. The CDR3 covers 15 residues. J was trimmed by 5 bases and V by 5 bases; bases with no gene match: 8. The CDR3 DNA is TGTGCCAGCAGTAGGGACAGGGGCAGAGGGGAGACCCAGTACTTC. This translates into CASSRDRGRGETQYF.

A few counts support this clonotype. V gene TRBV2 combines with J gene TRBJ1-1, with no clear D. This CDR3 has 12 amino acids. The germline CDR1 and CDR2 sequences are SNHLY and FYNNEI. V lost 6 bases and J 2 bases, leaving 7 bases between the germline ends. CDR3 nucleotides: TGTGCCAGCAGGGGTCATAACACTGAAGCTTTCTTT. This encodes CASRGHNTEAFF.

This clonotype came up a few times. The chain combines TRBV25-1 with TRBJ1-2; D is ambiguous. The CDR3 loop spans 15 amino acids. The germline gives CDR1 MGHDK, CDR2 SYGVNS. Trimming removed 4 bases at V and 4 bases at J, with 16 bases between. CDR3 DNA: TGTGCCAGCAGTGCCGGCTCCTCACTCCTCTATGGCTACACCTTC. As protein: CASSAGSSLLYGYTF.

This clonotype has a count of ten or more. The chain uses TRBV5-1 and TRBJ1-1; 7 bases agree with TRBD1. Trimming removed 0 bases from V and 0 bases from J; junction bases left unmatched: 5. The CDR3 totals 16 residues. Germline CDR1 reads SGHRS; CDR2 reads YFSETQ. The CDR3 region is CASSLAGTVMNTEAFF. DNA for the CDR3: TGCGCCAGCAGCTTGGCCGGGACAGTAATGAACACTGAAGCTTTCTTT.

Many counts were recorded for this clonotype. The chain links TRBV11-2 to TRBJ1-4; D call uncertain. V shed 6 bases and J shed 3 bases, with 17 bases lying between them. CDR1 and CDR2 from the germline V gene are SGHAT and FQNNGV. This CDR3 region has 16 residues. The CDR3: CASSWEVGRANEKLFF. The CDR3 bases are TGTGCCAGCAGTTGGGAGGTGGGCAGAGCTAATGAAAAACTGTTTTTT.

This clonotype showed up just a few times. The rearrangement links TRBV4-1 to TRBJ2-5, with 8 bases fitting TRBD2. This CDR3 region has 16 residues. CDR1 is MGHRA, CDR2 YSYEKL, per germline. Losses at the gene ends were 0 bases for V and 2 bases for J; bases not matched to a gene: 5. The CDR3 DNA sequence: TGCGCCAGCAGCCAAGATCCTAGCGGGCATCAAGAGACCCAGTACTTC. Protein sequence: CASSQDPSGHQETQYF.

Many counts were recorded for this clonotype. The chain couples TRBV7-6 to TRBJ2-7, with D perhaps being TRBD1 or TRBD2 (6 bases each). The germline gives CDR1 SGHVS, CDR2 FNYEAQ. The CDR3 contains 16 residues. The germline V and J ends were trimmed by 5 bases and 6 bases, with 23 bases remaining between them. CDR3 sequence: CASSPYSGTGRIEQYF. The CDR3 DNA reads TGTGCCAGCAGCCCCTATTCGGGCACAGGGAGGATCGAGCAGTACTTC.

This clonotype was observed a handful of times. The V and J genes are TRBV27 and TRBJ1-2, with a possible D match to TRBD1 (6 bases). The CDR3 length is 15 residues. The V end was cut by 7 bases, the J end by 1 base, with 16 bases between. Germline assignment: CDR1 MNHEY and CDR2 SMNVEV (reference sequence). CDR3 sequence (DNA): TGTGCCAGCACCGAATCCGGGACACATAACTATGGCTACACCTTC. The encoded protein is CASTESGTHNYGYTF.